This T cell receptor (beta chain) was identified during a study of beta chain features in type 1 diabetes. The ends lost 2 bases at V and 8 bases at J; junction bases unmatched: 6. This CDR3 is built from 14 residues. Germline V gives CDR1 GTSNPN, CDR2 SVGIG (reference sequence). The whole isolated RNA underwent reverse transcription, so sequencing captured expressed TCRB transcripts. Approximately 3.6 million reads per sample were averaged for naive, central memory and regulatory samples. Sequencing used immunoSEQ multiplex PCR; TCRdb keeps in-frame clones, though not all of them. Among around 250,000 clones listed, 55% to 70% were seen once. Of note for this clone: What it binds is unknown.

Study-wide results and limits: The question of HLA type influencing TCRB rearrangement was one that remained unresolved here. TCRB CDR3s from Type 1 diabetes patients were moderately but significantly shorter in all four CD4+ subsets. Over-representation of high TCR-expressing cells was a possible consequence of cDNA sequencing.

The chain couples TRBV30 to TRBJ2-1, with 10 bases fitting TRBD2. The sequencing input was naive CD4+ T cells from blood. The clonotype comes from a man aged 25-45 years in good health. CDR3 loop: CAWSFTSGNYEQFF. For the CDR3, the DNA is TGTGCCTGGAGTTTCACTAGCGGGAACTATGAGCAGTTCTTC.